This TCR beta chain was captured by sequencing in a study of T cells in Graves' hyperthyroidism and ophthalmopathy. Patients with uncontrolled infections, other autoimmune diseases, pregnancy or lactation were excluded. Using RNA transcripts as the source, TCR beta CDR3 regions were amplified. The HTBI primer set drove a first-round RT-PCR of the TCR CDR3. TCRdb re-derived calls from the multiplex PCR reads in MiXCR, one entry per CDR3 protein. The sample includes 400,000 or so distinct CDR3 sequences, roughly 14% of them seen just once. The length of the CDR3 is 13 residues. CDR1 and CDR2 from the germline V gene are GTSNPN and SVGIG (reference sequence). As to this clonotype: At one boundary the junction diverges from the germline segment, which might be a read error.

V and J are TRBV30 and TRBJ2-3; D unresolved. Sequencing input: blood. This sequence originates from a woman younger than 45 with Graves' ophthalmopathy. The CDR3, as DNA: TGTGCCTCCGACTCGGCGAGATCAGAGACGCAGTATTTT. This gives the protein CASDSARSETQYF.